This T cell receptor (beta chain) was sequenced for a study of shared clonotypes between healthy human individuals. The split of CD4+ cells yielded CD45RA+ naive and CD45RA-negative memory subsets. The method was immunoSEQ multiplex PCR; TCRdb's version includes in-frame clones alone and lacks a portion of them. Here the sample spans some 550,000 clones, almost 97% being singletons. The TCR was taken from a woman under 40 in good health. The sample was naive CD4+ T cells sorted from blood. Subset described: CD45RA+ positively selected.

CDR3 nucleotides: TGTGCCAGCAGGTATAACTACGAGCAGTACTTC. It specifies CASRYNYEQYF. V usage is TRBV6-1 and J usage is TRBJ2-7; unclear D gene. In germline, CDR1 is MNHNS, CDR2 SASEGT. The CDR3 length is 11 residues. The ends were cut back, 6 bases at V and 3 bases at J, with 6 bases in the middle.